One and the same sample provided the 16 T cell receptor beta chains below, sequenced in a study of blood T cell repertoires in COVID-19. Some clones are missing from TCRdb's copy, which holds only in-frame ones; the method was immunoSEQ multiplex PCR. The table lists some 95,000 clones, about 90% of them singletons. Sequencing input: peripheral blood. These receptor sequences come from a human donor with active COVID-19. The donor label of this sample is uncertain.

The chain uses TRBV5-1 and TRBJ1-6; 7 bases align to TRBD1. Germline V lookup: CDR1 SGHRS, CDR2 YFSETQ. With V trimmed by 2 bases and J by 10 bases, 6 bases remained unmatched. CDR3 size: 14 residues. The CDR3 spells CASSFDRVRSPLHF. CDR3 in DNA: TGCGCCAGCAGCTTCGACAGGGTACGGTCACCCCTCCACTTT.

The V gene is TRBV6-2 or TRBV6-3, the J gene TRBJ2-5; 7 positions agree with TRBD2. The CDR3 runs to 14 residues. V lost 5 bases and J lost 5; bases outside the gene matches: 8. The germline CDR1 and CDR2 sequences are MNHEY and SVGEGT. CDR3 residues: CASSLRGTVETQYF. In DNA, the CDR3 is TGTGCCAGCAGTCTGCGGGGGACGGTGGAGACCCAGTACTTC.

The CDR3 DNA follows: TGTGCCAGCAGCGTAGACACAGGGCTTAACTATGGCTACACCTTC. It codes for CASSVDTGLNYGYTF. The rearrangement links TRBV9 to TRBJ1-2; weak D call: TRBD1 (6 bases). Germline V gene lookup returns CDR1 SGDLS and CDR2 YYNGEE. Trimming cost V 0 bases and J 1 base, with 10 bases left between them. The CDR3 is 15 amino acids.

The rearrangement links TRBV14 to TRBJ2-7; TRBD1 is a possible D gene (5 bases). Germline values: CDR1 SGHDN, CDR2 FVKESK. V was clipped by 4 bases and J by 4 bases, with 20 bases between them. CDR3 length: 16 amino acids. CDR3 sequence (DNA): TGTGCCAGCAGCCCAACCACTCCAGGGAAGCAGTACGAGCAGTACTTC. This sequence encodes CASSPTTPGKQYEQYF.

V gene TRBV4-1 combines with J gene TRBJ1-4; TRBD1 agrees at 9 bases. J was trimmed by 4 bases and V by 3 bases; bases with no gene match: 3. The length of the CDR3 is 15 residues. CDR1 is MGHRA and CDR2 is YSYEKL in the germline V gene. For the CDR3, the DNA is TGCGCCAGCAGCCAGGGACAGGGTTTTAATGAAAAACTGTTTTTT. It codes for CASSQGQGFNEKLFF.

The chain carries TRBV9 and TRBJ2-2, with D perhaps TRBD2 (5 bases). V was pared by 4 bases and J by 2 bases, with 12 bases between. This CDR3 spans 15 amino acids. Germline assignment: CDR1 SGDLS and CDR2 YYNGEE. CDR3 loop: CASSLMRENTGELFF. CDR3 sequence (DNA): TGTGCCAGCAGCCTGATGAGGGAAAACACCGGGGAGCTGTTTTTT.

The chain is built from TRBV5-1 and TRBJ2-7; 7 bases align to TRBD1. The junction had 6 bases not matched to a gene; V was cut back by 3 bases and J by 0 bases. Germline lookup yields CDR1 SGHRS and CDR2 YFSETQ. The length of the CDR3 is 15 residues. CDR3 sequence (DNA): TGCGCCAGCAGCTGGGGGACAGCCGTCTCCTACGAGCAGTACTTC. Amino acid sequence: CASSWGTAVSYEQYF.

J is TRBJ2-4 and V is TRBV3-1 (or the pseudogene TRBV3-2), with D possibly being TRBD2 (6 bases). Germline lookup yields CDR1 LGHDT and CDR2 YNNKEL (reference sequence). The CDR3 has 13 amino acids. V was trimmed by 0 bases and J by 12 bases, leaving 12 bases between them. The CDR3 DNA sequence: TGTGCCAGCAGCCAAGATCTCGGACTACCTCAGTACTTC. Its protein is CASSQDLGLPQYF.

V is TRBV19 and J is TRBJ2-1, with 9 bases aligning to TRBD2. V shed 1 base, J shed 5 bases, and the junction held 3 bases outside the gene matches. The CDR3 contains 15 residues. Looked up from germline, CDR1 is LNHDA and CDR2 is SQIVND (reference sequence). DNA for the CDR3: TGTGCCAGTAGTATAGCAAGCGGGGGGAACAATGAGCAGTTCTTC. It codes for CASSIASGGNNEQFF.

Only one count was recorded for this clone. The J gene is TRBJ1-2, the V gene TRBV7-2, with D maybe TRBD1 (5 bases). Trimming left V 4 bases short and J 8 bases short, with 17 bases between. The germline CDR1 and CDR2 sequences are SGHTA and FQGNSA. CDR3 length: 14 residues. CDR3 DNA: TGTGCCAGCAGCTCCGGGTATGCCGGGGGAGGCTACACCTTC. This gives the protein CASSSGYAGGGYTF.

There are a few counts of this clone. The chain joins TRBV5-1 to TRBJ1-1; 10 bases are a match to TRBD1. The CDR3 spans 15 residues. With 4 bases clipped from V and 1 base from J, the junction kept 4 bases outside the gene matches. Germline lookup yields CDR1 SGHRS and CDR2 YFSETQ. CDR3 sequence reads: CASSGTGAWNTEAFF. CDR3 DNA sequence: TGCGCCAGCAGCGGGACAGGGGCATGGAACACTGAAGCTTTCTTT.

The chain employs TRBV21-1 and TRBJ2-7; TRBD2, the table's D call, lacks a check against the DNA. TRBV21-1 is assigned pseudogene status. This CDR3 is 17 amino acids long. The CDR3 nucleotides are TGTGCCAGCAGCAAAAGCCACGGGACTAGCGGGACTTGCGAGCAGTACTTC. Protein product: CASSKSHGTSGTCEQYF.

This rearrangement joins TRBV7-2 to TRBJ1-2; D might be TRBD1 (6 bases). Trimming pared 0 bases from V and 5 bases from J, leaving 16 bases between. This CDR3 comprises 16 residues. Germline CDR1 reads SGHTA; CDR2 reads FQGNSA. The CDR3 here is CASSLAEWRTEYGYTF. CDR3 in DNA: TGTGCCAGCAGCTTAGCCGAGTGGAGGACAGAATATGGCTACACCTTC.

The CDR3 loop is CASSSGVTDTQYF. For the CDR3, the DNA is TGTGCCAGCAGCAGCGGGGTGACAGATACGCAGTATTTT. This chain links TRBV6-2 or TRBV6-3 with TRBJ2-3, with TRBD2 identical over 7 bases. From germline, CDR1 is MNHEY and CDR2 SVGEGT. The CDR3 runs 13 residues. V dropped 6 bases and J dropped 3; count of bases not matched to a gene: 3.

The chain combines TRBV15 with TRBJ1-2; possible D gene TRBD1, 5 bases. This CDR3 contains 15 residues. Trimming pared 1 base from V and 4 bases from J, leaving 13 bases between. Germline lookup yields CDR1 LNHNV and CDR2 YYDKDF (reference sequence). The DNA for the CDR3 is TGTGCCACCAGCAGAGTCCCAGGGTTAGGCTATGGCTACACCTTC. It encodes CATSRVPGLGYGYTF.

J is TRBJ2-1 and V is TRBV5-1, with TRBD2 matching 7 bases. J lost 1 base, V lost 3 bases, and 10 bases had no gene match. This CDR3 contains 17 residues. Germline V gives CDR1 SGHRS, CDR2 YFSETQ. CDR3 in DNA: TGCGCCAGCAGCTCAAGCTCTAGCGGCTTATCCTACAATGAGCAGTTCTTC. Its protein is CASSSSSSGLSYNEQFF.